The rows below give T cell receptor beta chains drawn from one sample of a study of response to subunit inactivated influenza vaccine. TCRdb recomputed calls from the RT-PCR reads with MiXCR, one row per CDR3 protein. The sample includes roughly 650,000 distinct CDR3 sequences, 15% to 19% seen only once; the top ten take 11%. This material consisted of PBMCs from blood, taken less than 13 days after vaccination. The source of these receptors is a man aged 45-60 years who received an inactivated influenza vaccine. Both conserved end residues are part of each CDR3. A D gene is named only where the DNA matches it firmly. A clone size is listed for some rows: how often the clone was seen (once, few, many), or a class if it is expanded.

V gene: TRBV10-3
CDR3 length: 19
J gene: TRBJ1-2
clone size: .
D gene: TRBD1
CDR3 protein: CAISAIGQGLPKNHYGYTF
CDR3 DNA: TGTGCCATCAGCGCCATCGGACAGGGCCTCCCGAAAAACCACTATGGCTACACCTTC

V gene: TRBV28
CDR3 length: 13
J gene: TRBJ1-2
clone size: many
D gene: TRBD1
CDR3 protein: CASRSGQNYGYTF
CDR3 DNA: TGTGCCAGCAGGTCGGGACAGAACTATGGCTACACCTTC

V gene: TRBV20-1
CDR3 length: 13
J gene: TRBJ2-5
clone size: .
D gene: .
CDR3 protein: CSAMVASSETQYF
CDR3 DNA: TGCAGTGCTATGGTTGCTAGCAGTGAGACCCAGTACTTC

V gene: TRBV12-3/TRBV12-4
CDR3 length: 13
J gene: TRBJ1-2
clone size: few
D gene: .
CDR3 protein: CASSLAGIGGYTF
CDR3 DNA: TGTGCCAGCAGTTTGGCAGGCATCGGTGGCTACACCTTC

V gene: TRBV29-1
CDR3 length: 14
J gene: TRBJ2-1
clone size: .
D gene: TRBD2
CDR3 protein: CSVPSGGNYNEQFF
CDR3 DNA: TGCAGCGTACCTAGCGGGGGGAACTACAATGAGCAGTTCTTC

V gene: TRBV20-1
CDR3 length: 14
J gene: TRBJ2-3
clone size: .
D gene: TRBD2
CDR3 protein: CSAPSGREADTQYF
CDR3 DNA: TGCAGTGCTCCTAGCGGGAGGGAAGCAGATACGCAGTATTTT

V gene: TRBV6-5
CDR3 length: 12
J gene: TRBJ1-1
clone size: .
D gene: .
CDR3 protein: CASSYGRDEAFF
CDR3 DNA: TGTGCCAGCAGTTACGGCAGGGATGAAGCTTTCTTT

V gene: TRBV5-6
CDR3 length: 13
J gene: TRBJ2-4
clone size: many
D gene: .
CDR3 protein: CASSGGANTILYF
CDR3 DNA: TGTGCCAGCAGCGGGGGGGCCAACACAATTCTATACTTC

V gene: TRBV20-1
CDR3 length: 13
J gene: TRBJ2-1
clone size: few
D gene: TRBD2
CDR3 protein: CSPGLAGGGEQFF
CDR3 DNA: TGCAGTCCTGGACTAGCGGGAGGCGGTGAGCAGTTCTTC

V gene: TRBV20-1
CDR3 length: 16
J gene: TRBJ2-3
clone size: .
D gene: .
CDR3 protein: CSARAPPVMGGDTQYF
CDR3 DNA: TGCAGTGCTAGAGCCCCCCCCGTAATGGGGGGAGATACGCAGTATTTT

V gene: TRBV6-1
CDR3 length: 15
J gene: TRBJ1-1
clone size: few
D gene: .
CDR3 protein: CASRAFGRIYTEAFF
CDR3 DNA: TGTGCCAGCAGGGCATTTGGACGGATCTACACTGAAGCTTTCTTT

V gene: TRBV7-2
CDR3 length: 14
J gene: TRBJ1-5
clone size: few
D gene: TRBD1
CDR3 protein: CASSSQGIHQPQHF
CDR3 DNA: TGTGCCAGCAGTTCACAGGGGATACATCAGCCCCAGCATTTT

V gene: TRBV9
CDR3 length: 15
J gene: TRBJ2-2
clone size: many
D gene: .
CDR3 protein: CASSRQPVNTGELFF
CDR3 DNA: TGTGCCAGCAGTAGACAGCCAGTGAACACCGGGGAGCTGTTTTTT

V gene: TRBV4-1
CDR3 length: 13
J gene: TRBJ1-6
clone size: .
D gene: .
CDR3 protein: CASSQVRVSPLHF
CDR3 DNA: TGCGCCAGCAGCCAAGTAAGGGTTTCACCCCTCCACTTT

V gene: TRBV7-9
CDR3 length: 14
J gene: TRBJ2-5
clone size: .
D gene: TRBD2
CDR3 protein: CASRQDLGGETQYF
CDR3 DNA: TGTGCCAGCAGACAGGATCTCGGGGGGGAGACCCAGTACTTC

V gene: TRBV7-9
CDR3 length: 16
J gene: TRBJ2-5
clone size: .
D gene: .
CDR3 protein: CASSLDLFDGSRNAYF
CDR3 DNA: TGTGCCAGCAGCTTAGATCTTTTCGACGGCTCGCGCAATGCGTACTTC

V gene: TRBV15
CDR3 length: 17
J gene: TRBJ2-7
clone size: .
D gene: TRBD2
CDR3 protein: CATSTGRIAGLQGEQYF
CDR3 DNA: TGTGCCACCAGCACCGGAAGAATAGCGGGTCTGCAGGGCGAGCAGTACTTC

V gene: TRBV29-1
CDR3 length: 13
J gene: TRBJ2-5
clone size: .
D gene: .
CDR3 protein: CSVEGGDKETQYF
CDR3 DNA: TGCAGCGTTGAAGGAGGCGACAAGGAGACCCAGTACTTC

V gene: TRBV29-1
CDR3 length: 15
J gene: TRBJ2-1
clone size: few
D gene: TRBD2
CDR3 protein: CSVEWREGPYNEQFF
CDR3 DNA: TGCAGCGTTGAATGGCGGGAGGGCCCGTACAATGAGCAGTTCTTC

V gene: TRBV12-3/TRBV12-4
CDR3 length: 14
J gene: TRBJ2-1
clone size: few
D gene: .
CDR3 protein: CASRNYGGGNEQFF
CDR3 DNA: TGTGCCAGCAGAAACTACGGGGGTGGGAATGAGCAGTTCTTC

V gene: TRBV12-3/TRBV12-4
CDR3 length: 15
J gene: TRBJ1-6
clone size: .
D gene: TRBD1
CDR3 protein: CASRDTGVNNSPLHF
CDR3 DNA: TGTGCCAGCAGGGATACAGGGGTTAATAATTCACCCCTCCACTTT

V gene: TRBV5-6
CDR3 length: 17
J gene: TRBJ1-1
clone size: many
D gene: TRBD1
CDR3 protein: CASSLAPGQGWGTEAFF
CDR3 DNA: TGTGCCAGCAGCTTGGCCCCGGGACAGGGTTGGGGGACTGAAGCTTTCTTT

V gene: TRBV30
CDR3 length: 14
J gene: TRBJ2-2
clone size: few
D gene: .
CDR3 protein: CAWKRWLAFGELFF
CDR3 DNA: TGTGCCTGGAAGAGGTGGCTAGCGTTCGGGGAGCTGTTTTTT

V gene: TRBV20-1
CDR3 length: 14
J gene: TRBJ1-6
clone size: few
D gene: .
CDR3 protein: CSAPGAHSGSPLHF
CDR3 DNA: TGCAGTGCTCCTGGGGCTCATTCGGGATCACCCCTCCACTTT

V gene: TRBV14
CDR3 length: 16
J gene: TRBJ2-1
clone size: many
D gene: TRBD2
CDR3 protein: CASSRMTSGAYNEQFF
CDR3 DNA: TGTGCCAGCAGCCGAATGACTAGCGGAGCCTACAATGAGCAGTTCTTC

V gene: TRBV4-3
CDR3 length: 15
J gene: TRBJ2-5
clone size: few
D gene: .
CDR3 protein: CASSKSGTRKETQYF
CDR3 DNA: TGCGCCAGCAGCAAGTCCGGGACAAGAAAAGAGACCCAGTACTTC

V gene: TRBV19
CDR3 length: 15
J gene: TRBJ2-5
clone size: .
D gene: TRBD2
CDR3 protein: CASSLAGYIQETQYF
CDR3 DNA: TGTGCCAGTAGCCTAGCGGGGTATATCCAAGAGACCCAGTACTTC

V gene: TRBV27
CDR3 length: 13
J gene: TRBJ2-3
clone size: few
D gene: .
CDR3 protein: CASSWAFTDTQYF
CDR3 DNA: TGTGCCAGCAGCTGGGCCTTCACAGATACGCAGTATTTT

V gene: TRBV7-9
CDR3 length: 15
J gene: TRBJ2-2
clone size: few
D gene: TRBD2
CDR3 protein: CASSLIAGYTGELFF
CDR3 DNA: TGTGCCAGCAGCTTAATAGCGGGGTACACCGGGGAGCTGTTTTTT

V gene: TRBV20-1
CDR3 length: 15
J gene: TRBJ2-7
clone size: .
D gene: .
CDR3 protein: CSASPVGRPSYEQYF
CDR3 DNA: TGCAGTGCTAGCCCGGTAGGACGGCCTTCCTACGAGCAGTACTTC

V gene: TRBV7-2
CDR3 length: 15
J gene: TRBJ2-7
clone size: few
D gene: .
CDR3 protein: CASSLAAQSSYEQYF
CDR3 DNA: TGTGCCAGCAGCTTAGCGGCCCAGAGCTCCTACGAGCAGTACTTC

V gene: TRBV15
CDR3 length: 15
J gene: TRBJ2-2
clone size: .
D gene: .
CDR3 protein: CATSRPQGGTGELFF
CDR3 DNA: TGTGCCACCAGCAGGCCACAGGGGGGGACCGGGGAGCTGTTTTTT

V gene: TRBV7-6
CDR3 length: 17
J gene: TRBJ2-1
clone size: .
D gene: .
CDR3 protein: CASSLGPAGISYNEQFF
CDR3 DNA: TGTGCCAGCAGCTTGGGTCCCGCGGGGATCTCCTACAATGAGCAGTTCTTC

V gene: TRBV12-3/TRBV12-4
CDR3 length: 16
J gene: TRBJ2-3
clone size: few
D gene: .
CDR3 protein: CASSWVRTESTDTQYF
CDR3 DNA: TGTGCCAGCAGTTGGGTGAGGACAGAAAGCACAGATACGCAGTATTTT

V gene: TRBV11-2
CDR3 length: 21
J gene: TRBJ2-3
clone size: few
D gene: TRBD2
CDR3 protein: CASSLVPVDASSGGASGTQYF
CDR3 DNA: TGTGCCAGCAGCTTAGTCCCCGTAGATGCCTCTAGCGGGGGGGCGTCGGGTACGCAGTATTTT

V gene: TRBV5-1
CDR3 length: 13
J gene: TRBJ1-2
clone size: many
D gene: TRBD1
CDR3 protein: CASSLGGHYGYTF
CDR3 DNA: TGCGCCAGCAGCTTAGGGGGCCACTATGGCTACACCTTC

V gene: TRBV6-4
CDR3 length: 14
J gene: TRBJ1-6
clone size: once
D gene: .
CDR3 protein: CASSFASGDSPLHF
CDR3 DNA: TGTGCCAGCAGTTTCGCGTCGGGGGATTCACCCCTCCACTTT

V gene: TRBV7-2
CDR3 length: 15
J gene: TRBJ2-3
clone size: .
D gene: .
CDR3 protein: CASSEEAGGTDTQYF
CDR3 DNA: TGTGCCAGCAGCGAGGAGGCAGGCGGCACAGATACGCAGTATTTT

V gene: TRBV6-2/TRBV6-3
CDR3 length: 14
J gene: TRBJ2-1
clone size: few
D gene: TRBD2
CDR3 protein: CACGRGGYYNEQFF
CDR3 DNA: TGTGCCTGCGGGCGCGGGGGGTACTACAATGAGCAGTTCTTC

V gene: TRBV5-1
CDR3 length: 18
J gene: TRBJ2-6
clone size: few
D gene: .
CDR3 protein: CASSLGQELYSGANVLTF
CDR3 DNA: TGCGCCAGCAGCTTGGGACAGGAATTATACTCTGGGGCCAACGTCCTGACTTTC

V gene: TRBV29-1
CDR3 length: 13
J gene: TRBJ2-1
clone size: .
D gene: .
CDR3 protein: CSGAGGNYNEQFF
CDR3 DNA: TGCAGCGGGGCTGGGGGGAACTACAATGAGCAGTTCTTC